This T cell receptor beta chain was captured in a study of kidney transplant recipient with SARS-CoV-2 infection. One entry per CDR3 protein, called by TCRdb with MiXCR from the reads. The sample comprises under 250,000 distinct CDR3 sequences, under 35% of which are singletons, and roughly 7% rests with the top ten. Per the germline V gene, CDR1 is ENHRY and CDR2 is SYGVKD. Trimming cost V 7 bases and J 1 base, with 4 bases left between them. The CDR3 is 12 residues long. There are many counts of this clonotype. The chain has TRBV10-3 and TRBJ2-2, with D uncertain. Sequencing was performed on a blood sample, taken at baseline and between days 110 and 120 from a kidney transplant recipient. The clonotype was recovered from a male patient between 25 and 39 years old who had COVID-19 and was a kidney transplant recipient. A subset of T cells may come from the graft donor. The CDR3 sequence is CAIKENTGELFF. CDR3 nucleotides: TGTGCCATCAAGGAGAACACCGGGGAGCTGTTTTTT.